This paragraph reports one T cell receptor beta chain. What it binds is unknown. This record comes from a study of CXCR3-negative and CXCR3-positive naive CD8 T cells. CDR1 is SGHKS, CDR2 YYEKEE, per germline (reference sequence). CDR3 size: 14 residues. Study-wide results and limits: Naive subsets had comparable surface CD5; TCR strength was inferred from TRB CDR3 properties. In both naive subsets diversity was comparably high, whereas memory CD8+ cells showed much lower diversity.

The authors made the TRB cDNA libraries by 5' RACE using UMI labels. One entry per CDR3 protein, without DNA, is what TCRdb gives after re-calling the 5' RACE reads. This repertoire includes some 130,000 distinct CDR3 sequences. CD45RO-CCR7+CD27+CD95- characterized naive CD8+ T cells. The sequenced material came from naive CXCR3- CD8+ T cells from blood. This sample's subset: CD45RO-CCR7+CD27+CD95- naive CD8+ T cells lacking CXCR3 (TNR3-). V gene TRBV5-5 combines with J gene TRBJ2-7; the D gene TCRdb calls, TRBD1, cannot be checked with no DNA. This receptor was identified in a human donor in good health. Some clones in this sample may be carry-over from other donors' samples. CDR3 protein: CASGLEPGGYEQYF.